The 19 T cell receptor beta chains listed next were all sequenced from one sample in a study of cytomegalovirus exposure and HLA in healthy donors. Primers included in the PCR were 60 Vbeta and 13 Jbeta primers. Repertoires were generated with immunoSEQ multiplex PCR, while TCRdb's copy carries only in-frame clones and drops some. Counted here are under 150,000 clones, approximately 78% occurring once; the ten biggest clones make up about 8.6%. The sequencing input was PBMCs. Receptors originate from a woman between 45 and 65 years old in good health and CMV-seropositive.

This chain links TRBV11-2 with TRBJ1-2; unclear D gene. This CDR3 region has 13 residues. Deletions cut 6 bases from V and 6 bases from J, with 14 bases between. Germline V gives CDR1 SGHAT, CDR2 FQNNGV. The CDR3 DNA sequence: TGTGCCAGCAGTCACTCCCGGGAGGATGGCTACACCTTC. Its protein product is CASSHSREDGYTF. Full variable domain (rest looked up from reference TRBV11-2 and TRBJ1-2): EAGVAQSPRYKIIEKRQSVAFWCNPISGHATLYWYQQILGQGPKLLIQFQNNGVVDDSQLPKDRFSAERLKGVDSTLKIQPAKLEDSAVYLCASSHSREDGYTFGSGTRLTVV.

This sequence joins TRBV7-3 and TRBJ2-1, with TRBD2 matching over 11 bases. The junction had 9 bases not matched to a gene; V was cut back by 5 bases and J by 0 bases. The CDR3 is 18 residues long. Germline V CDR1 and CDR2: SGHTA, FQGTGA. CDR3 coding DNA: TGTGCCAGCAGCCTTGGGACTAGCGGCGGACGCTCCTACAATGAGCAGTTCTTC. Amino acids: CASSLGTSGGRSYNEQFF.

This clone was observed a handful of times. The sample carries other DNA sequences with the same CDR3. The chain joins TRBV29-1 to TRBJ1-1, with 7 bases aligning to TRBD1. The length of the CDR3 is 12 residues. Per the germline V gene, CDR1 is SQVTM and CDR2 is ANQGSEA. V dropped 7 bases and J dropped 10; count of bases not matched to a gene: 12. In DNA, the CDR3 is TGCAGCGCTCAAAGGGGGACAGAAGGAGCTTTCTTT. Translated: CSAQRGTEGAFF. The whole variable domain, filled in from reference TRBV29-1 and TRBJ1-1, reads SAVISQKPSRDICQRGTSLTIQCQVDSQVTMMFWYRQQPGQSLTLIATANQGSEATYESGFVIDKFPISRPNLTFSTLTVSNMSPEDSSIYLCSAQRGTEGAFFGQGTRLTVV.

The CDR3 loop is CASSRDRESEGETQYF. CDR3 coding DNA: TGTGCCAGTAGTAGGGACAGGGAATCGGAAGGCGAGACCCAGTACTTC. The chain employs TRBV19 and TRBJ2-5; 9 positions agree with TRBD1. V was pared by 4 bases and J by 5 bases, with 11 bases of the junction left unmatched. The CDR3 is 16 residues long. CDR1 is LNHDA and CDR2 is SQIVND in the germline V gene (reference sequence).

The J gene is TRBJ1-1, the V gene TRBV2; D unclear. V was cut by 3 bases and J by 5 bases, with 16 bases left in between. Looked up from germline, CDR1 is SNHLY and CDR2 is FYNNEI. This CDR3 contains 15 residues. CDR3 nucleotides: TGTGCCAGCAGTGATGGCCCGCGGGTCGGTACTGAAGCTTTCTTT. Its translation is CASSDGPRVGTEAFF. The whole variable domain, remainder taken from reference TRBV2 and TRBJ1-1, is EPEVTQTPSHQVTQMGQEVILRCVPISNHLYFYWYRQILGQKVEFLVSFYNNEISEKSEIFDDQFSVERPDGSNFTLKIRSTKLEDSAMYFCASSDGPRVGTEAFFGQGTRLTVV.

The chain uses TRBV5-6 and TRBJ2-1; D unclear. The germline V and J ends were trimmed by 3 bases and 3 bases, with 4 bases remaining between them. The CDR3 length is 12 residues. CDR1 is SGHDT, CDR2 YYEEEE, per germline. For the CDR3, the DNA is TGTGCCAGCAGCTCCGTCTACAATGAGCAGTTCTTC. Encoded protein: CASSSVYNEQFF.

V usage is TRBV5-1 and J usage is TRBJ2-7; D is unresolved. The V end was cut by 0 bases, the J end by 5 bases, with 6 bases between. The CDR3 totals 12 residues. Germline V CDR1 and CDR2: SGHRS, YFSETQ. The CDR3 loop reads CASSLVADEQYF. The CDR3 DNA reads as TGCGCCAGCAGCTTGGTAGCTGACGAGCAGTACTTC.

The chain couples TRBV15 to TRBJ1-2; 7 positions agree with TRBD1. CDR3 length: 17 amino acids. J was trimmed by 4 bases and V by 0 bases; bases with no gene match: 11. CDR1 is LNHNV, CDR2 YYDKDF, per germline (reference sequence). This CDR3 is CATSRDLTGEFSYGYTF. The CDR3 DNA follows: TGTGCCACCAGCAGAGATCTTACAGGGGAGTTCAGCTATGGCTACACCTTC.

Written as DNA, the CDR3 is TGTGCCAGCAGCTTGGGCGGGGCGGCGGGCGAGCAGTACTTC. It translates to CASSLGGAAGEQYF. V gene TRBV11-2 combines with J gene TRBJ2-7, with D tentatively TRBD2 (6 bases). The CDR3 has 14 residues. Trimming removed 3 bases from V and 6 bases from J, with 15 bases in between. Germline V gene lookup returns CDR1 SGHAT and CDR2 FQNNGV.

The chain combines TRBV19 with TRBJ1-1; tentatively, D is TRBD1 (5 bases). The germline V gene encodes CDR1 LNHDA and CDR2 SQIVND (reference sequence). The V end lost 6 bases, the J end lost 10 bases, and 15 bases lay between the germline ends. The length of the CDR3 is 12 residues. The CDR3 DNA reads TGTGCCAGTAGGATGACTGGGACTCCAGCTTTCTTT. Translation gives CASRMTGTPAFF.

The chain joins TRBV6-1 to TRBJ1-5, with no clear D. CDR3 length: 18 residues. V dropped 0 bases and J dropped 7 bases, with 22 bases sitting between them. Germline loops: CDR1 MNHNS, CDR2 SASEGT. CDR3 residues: CASSEALVFSPGLQPQHF. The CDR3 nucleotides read TGTGCCAGCAGTGAAGCGCTTGTGTTTAGCCCCGGCTTACAGCCCCAGCATTTT.

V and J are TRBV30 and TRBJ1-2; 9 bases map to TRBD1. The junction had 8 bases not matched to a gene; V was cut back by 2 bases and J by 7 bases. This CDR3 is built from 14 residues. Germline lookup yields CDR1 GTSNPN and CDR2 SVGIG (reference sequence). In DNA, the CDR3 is TGTGCCTGGAGTCCTCTACCGACAGGGGGTGGCTACACCTTC. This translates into CAWSPLPTGGGYTF.

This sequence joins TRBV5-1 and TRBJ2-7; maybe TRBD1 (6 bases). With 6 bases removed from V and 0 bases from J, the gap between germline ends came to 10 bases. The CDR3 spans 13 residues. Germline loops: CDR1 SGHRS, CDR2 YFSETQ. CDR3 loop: CASNGDNSYEQYF. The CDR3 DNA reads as TGCGCCAGCAATGGGGACAACTCCTACGAGCAGTACTTC.

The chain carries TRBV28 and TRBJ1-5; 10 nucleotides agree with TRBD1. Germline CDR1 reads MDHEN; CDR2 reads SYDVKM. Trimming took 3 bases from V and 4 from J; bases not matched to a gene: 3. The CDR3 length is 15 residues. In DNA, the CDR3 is TGTGCCAGCAGTTTGCCGGGACAGGGGAATCAGCCCCAGCATTTT. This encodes CASSLPGQGNQPQHF. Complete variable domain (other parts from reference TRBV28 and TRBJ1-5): DVKVTQSSRYLVKRTGEKVFLECVQDMDHENMFWYRQDPGLGLRLIYFSYDVKMKEKGDIPEGYSVSREKKERFSLILESASTNQTSMYLCASSLPGQGNQPQHFGDGTRLSIL.

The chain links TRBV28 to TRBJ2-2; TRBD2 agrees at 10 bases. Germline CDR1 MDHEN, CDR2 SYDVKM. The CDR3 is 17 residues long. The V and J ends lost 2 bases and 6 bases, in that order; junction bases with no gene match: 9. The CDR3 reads CASSLGPAGGPSGELFF. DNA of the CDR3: TGTGCCAGCAGTTTAGGACCAGCGGGAGGGCCATCCGGGGAGCTGTTTTTT.

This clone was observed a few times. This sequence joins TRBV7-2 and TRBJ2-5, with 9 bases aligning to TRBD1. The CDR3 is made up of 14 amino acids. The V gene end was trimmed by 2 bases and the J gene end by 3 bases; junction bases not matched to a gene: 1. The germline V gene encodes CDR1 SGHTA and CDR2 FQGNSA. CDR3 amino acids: CASSLWTGEETQYF. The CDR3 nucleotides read TGTGCCAGCAGCTTATGGACAGGGGAAGAGACCCAGTACTTC.

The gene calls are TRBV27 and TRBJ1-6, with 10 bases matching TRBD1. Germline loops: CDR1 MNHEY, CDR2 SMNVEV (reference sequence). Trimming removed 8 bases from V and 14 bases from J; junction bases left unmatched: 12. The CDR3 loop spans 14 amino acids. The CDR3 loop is CASGTRDRGTALHF. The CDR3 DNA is TGTGCCAGCGGGACCCGGGACAGGGGAACAGCCCTCCACTTT.

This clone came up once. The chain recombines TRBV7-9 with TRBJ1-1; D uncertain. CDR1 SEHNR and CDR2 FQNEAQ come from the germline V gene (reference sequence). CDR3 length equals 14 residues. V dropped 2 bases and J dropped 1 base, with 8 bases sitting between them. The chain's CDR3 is CASSLFQRNTEAFF. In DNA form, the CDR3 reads TGTGCCAGCAGCTTATTCCAGCGGAACACTGAAGCTTTCTTT.

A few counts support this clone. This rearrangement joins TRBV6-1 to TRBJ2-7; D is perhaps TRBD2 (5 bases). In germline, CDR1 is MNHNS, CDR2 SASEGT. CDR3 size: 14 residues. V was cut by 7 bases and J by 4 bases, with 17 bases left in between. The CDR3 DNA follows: TGTGCCAGCACCTCCGGGGTGGGATTATACGAGCAGTACTTC. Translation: CASTSGVGLYEQYF.